This T cell receptor (beta chain) was observed in a study of cytomegalovirus exposure and HLA in healthy donors. The study ran its PCR with 60 Vbeta and 13 Jbeta primers. Repertoires were generated with immunoSEQ multiplex PCR, while TCRdb's copy carries only in-frame clones and drops some. Recorded here are about 50,000 clones; the top ten clones represent around an eighth. The CDR3 totals 16 residues. Looked up from germline, CDR1 is SGDLS and CDR2 is YYNGEE. The ends lost 0 bases at V and 7 bases at J; junction bases unmatched: 7. The sample consisted of PBMCs. The chain uses TRBV9 and TRBJ2-7; TRBD2 aligns across 13 bases. This sequence originates from a man aged 18 to 30 in good health and CMV-seropositive. CDR3: CASSVGTSGRVGEQYF. CDR3 nucleotides: TGTGCCAGCAGCGTAGGAACTAGCGGGAGGGTTGGGGAGCAGTACTTC.